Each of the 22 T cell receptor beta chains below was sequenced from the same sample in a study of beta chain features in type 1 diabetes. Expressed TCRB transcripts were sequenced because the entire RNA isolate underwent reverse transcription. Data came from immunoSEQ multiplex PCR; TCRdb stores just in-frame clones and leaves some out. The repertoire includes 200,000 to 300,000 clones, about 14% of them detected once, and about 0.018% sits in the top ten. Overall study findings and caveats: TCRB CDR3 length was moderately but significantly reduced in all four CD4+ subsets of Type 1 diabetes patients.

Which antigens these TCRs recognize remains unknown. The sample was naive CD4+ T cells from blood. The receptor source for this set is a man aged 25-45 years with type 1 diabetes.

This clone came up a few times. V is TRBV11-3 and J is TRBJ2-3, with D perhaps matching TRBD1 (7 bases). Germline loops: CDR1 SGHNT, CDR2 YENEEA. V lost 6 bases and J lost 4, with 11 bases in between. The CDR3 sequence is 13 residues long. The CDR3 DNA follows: TGTGCCAGCAGTTCCAGGGGGGCAGATACGCAGTATTTT. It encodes CASSSRGADTQYF.

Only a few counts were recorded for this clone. The CDR3 reads CASSLAARQDYNEQFF. DNA for the CDR3: TGTGCCAGCAGCTTAGCAGCGAGACAGGACTACAATGAGCAGTTCTTC. The V call is TRBV7-2, the J call TRBJ2-1; D is perhaps TRBD1 (6 bases). This CDR3 has 16 amino acids. The V gene's germline CDR1 is SGHTA and CDR2 FQGNSA. V was pared by 0 bases and J by 3 bases, with 12 bases between.

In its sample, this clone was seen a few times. The CDR3 nucleotides read TGTGCCAGCAGTTTATGGCCACAGGGGTCTGAAGCTTTCTTT. Amino acids: CASSLWPQGSEAFF. The chain links TRBV28 to TRBJ1-1, with TRBD1 matching over 7 bases. In germline, CDR1 is MDHEN, CDR2 SYDVKM. J lost 6 bases, V lost 0 bases, and 4 bases had no gene match. This CDR3 has 14 residues.

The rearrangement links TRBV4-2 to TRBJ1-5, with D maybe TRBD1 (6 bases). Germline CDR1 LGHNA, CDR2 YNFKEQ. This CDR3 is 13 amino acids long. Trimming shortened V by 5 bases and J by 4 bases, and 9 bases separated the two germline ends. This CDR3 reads CASSSQGNQPQHF. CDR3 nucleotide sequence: TGTGCCAGCAGCTCCCAGGGGAATCAGCCCCAGCATTTT.

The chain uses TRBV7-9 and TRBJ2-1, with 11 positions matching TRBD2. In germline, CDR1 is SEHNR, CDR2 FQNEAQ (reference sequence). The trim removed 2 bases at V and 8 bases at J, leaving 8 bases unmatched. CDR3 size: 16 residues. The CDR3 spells CASSLIATSGRDEQFF. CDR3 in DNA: TGTGCCAGCAGCTTAATTGCCACTAGCGGGAGAGATGAGCAGTTCTTC. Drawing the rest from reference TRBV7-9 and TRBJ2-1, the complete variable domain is DTGVSQNPRHKITKRGQNVTFRCDPISEHNRLYWYRQTLGQGPEFLTYFQNEAQLEKSRLLSDRFSAERPKGSFSTLEIQRTEQGDSAMYLCASSLIATSGRDEQFFGPGTRLTVL.

For the CDR3, the DNA is TGTGCCAGCAGGGGGCAGGACACTGAAGCTTTCTTT. Translation: CASRGQDTEAFF. The chain employs TRBV25-1 and TRBJ1-1, with a weak D call TRBD1 (5 bases). V was cut by 6 bases and J by 3 bases, with 8 bases left in between. This CDR3 is 12 amino acids long. The germline gives CDR1 MGHDK, CDR2 SYGVNS.

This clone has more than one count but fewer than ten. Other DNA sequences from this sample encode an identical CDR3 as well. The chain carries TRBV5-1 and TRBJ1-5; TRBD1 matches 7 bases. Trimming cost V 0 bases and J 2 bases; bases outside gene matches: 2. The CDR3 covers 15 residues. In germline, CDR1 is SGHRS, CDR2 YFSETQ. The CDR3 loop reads CASSLEGTGNQPQHF. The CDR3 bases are TGCGCCAGCAGCTTGGAGGGGACAGGCAATCAGCCCCAGCATTTT.

The CDR3 is CASSIQTGKDEQFF. The DNA for the CDR3 is TGTGCCAGTAGTATCCAGACAGGGAAGGATGAGCAGTTCTTC. The chain carries TRBV19 and TRBJ2-1, with 7 positions matching TRBD1. The CDR3 sequence is 14 residues long. The germline CDR1 and CDR2 sequences are LNHDA and SQIVND (reference sequence). J lost 8 bases, V lost 3 bases, and 7 bases had no gene match.

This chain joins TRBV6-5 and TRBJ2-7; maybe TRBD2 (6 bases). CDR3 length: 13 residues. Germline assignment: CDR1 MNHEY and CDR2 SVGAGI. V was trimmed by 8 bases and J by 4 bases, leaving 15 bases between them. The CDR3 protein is CASGGTPKYEQYF. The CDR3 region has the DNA TGTGCCAGCGGGGGGACTCCAAAGTACGAGCAGTACTTC.

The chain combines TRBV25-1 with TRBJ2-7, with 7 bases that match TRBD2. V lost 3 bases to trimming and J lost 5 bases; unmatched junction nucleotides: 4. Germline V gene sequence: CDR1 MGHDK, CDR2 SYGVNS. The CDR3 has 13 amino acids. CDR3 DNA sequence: TGTGCCAGCAGTGATGCAGGGAGGGACGAGCAGTACTTC. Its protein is CASSDAGRDEQYF.

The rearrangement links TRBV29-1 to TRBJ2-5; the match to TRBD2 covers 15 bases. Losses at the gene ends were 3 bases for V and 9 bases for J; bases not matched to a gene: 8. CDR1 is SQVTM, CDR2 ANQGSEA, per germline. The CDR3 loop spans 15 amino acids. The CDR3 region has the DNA TGCAGCGTTGATGAAGGGACTAGCGGGAGGTCTGCCCAGTACTTC. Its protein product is CSVDEGTSGRSAQYF.

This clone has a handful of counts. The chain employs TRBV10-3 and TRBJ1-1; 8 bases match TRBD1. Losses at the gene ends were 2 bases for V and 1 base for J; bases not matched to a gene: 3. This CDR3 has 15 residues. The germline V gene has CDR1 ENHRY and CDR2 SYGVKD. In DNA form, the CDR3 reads TGTGCCATCAGTGAGCGACAGGGGCCGAACACTGAAGCTTTCTTT. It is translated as CAISERQGPNTEAFF.

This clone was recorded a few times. In nucleotides, the CDR3 is TGTGCCAGCAAAACTCGGGGAAACTATGGCTACACCTTC. Translated, it gives CASKTRGNYGYTF. The chain employs TRBV6-1 and TRBJ1-2; D is ambiguous. Trimming pared 7 bases from V and 2 bases from J, leaving 11 bases between. Germline CDR1 MNHNS, CDR2 SASEGT. The CDR3 totals 13 residues.

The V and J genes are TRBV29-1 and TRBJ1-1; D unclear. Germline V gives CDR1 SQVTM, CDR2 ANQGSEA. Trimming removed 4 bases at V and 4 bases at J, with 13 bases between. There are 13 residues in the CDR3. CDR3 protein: CSVVNRGITEAFF. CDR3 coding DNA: TGCAGCGTTGTTAACCGAGGGATCACTGAAGCTTTCTTT. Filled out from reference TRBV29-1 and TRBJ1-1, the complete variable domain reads SAVISQKPSRDICQRGTSLTIQCQVDSQVTMMFWYRQQPGQSLTLIATANQGSEATYESGFVIDKFPISRPNLTFSTLTVSNMSPEDSSIYLCSVVNRGITEAFFGQGTRLTVV.

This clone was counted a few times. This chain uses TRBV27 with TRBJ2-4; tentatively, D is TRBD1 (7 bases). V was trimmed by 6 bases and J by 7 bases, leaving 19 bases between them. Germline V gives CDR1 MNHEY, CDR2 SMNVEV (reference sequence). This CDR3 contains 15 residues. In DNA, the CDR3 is TGTGCCAGCAGGGGGTGGGACAGTCGGGGGAACATTCAGTACTTC. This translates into CASRGWDSRGNIQYF.

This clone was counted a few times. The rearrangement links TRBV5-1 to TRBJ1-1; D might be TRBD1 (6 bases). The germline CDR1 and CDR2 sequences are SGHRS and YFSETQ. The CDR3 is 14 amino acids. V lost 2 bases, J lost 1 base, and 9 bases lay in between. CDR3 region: CASSFGTPNTEAFF. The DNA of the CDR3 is TGCGCCAGCAGCTTCGGGACACCGAACACTGAAGCTTTCTTT.

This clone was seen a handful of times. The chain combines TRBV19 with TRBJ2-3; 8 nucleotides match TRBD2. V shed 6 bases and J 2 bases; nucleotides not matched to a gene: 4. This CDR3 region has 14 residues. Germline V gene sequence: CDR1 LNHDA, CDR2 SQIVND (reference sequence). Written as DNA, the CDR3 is TGTGCCAGTAGCCGCGGGGGGTTCACAGATACGCAGTATTTT. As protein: CASSRGGFTDTQYF.

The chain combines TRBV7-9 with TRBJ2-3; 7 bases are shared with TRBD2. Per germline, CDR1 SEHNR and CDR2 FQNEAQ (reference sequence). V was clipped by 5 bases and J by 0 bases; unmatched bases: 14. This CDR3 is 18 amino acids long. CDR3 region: CASSLARGGSVSTDTQYF. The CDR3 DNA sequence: TGTGCCAGCAGCCTCGCGAGGGGCGGGAGCGTGAGCACAGATACGCAGTATTTT.

CDR3 sequence (DNA): TGTGCCAGCAGCCGCGCCACCCGAGACAATGAGCAGTTCTTC. Its translation is CASSRATRDNEQFF. The chain couples TRBV6-5 to TRBJ2-1; D gene uncertain. The V gene lost 6 bases and the J gene lost 5 bases, with 14 bases spanning the gap. The germline V gene has CDR1 MNHEY and CDR2 SVGAGI. The CDR3 is made up of 14 amino acids.

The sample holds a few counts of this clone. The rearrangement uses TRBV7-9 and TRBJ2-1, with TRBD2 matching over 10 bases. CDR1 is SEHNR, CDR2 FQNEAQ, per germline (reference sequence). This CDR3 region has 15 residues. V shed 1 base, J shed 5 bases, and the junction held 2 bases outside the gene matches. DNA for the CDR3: TGTGCCAGCAGCTTAGGGACTAGCGGAAACAATGAGCAGTTCTTC. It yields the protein CASSLGTSGNNEQFF.

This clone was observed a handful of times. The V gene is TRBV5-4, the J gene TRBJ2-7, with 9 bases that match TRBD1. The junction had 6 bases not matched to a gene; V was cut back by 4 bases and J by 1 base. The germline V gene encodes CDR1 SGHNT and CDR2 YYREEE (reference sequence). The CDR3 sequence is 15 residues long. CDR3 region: CASSAGQGGSYEQYF. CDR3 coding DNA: TGTGCCAGCAGCGCGGGACAGGGAGGATCCTACGAGCAGTACTTC.

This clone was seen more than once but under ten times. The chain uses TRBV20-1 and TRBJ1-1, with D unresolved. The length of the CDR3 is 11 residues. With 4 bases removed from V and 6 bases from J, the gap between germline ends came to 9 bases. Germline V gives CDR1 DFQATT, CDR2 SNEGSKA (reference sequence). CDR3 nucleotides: TGCAGTGCTAAGCCTTTGGCTGAAGCTTTCTTT. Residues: CSAKPLAEAFF.